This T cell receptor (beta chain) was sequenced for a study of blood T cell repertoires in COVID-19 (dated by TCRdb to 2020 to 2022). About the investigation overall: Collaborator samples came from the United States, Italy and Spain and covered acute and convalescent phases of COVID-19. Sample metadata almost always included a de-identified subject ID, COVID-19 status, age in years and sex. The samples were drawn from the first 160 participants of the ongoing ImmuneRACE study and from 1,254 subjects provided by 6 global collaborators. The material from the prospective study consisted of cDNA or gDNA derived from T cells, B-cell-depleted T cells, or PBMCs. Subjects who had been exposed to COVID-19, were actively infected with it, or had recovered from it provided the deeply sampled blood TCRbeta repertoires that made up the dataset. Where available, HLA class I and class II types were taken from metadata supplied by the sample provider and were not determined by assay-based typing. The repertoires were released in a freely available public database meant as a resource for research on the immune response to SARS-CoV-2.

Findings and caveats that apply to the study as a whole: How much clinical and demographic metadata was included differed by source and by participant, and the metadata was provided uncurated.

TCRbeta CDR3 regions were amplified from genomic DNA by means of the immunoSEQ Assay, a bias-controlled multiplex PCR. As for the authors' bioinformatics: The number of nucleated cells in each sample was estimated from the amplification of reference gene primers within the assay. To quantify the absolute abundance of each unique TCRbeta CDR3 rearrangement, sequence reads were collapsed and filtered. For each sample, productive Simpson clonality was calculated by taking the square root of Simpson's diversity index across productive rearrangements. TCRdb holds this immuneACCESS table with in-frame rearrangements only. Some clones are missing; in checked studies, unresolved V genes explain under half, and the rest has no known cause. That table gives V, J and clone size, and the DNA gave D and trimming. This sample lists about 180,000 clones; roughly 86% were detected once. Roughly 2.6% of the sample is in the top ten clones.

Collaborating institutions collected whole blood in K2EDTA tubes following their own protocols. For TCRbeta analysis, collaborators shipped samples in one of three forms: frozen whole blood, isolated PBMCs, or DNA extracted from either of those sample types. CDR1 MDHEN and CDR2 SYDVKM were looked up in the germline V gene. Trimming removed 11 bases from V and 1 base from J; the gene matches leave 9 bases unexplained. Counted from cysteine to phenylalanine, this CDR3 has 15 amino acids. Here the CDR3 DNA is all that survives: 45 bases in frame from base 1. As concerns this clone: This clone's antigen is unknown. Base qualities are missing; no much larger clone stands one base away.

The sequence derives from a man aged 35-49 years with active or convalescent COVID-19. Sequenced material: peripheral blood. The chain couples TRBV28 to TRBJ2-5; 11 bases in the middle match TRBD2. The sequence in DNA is TGTGCCCTGCCACGACTAGCGGGGCGCCAAGAGACCCAGTACTTC. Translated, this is CALPRLAGRQETQYF.